The 26 T cell receptor beta chains given below trace back to one sample, sequenced in a study of T cell repertoires in cytomegalovirus infection. From the reads, TCRdb called clonotypes with MiXCR, one entry per CDR3 protein. The table shows nearly 650,000 distinct CDR3 sequences, with about 24% occurring only once. Sequencing was done on a sample of CD8+ T cells from PBMCs. All receptors come from a human donor in good health (CMV status not recorded). Some clones in this sample may be carry-over from other donors' samples.

This clonotype was observed a few times. CDR3 bases: TGCAGTGCTAGAGACCCGGGACAGGGTGACTATGGCTACACCTTC. This sequence encodes CSARDPGQGDYGYTF. This chain connects TRBV20-1 to TRBJ1-2; 9 bases line up with TRBD1. V trimming: 0 bases; J trimming: 3 bases; junction bases outside the gene matches: 5. The CDR3 has 15 residues. Germline-derived CDR1 and CDR2 are DFQATT and SNEGSKA (reference sequence).

This clonotype came up many times. The V call is TRBV7-9, the J call TRBJ2-1; D remains ambiguous. The germline V gene has CDR1 SEHNR and CDR2 FQNEAQ (reference sequence). The V end lost 6 bases, the J end lost 8 bases, and 11 bases lay between the germline ends. The CDR3 is 12 residues long. In DNA form, the CDR3 reads TGTGCCAGCAGTCCCCCCTGGGATGAGCAGTTCTTC. Its translation: CASSPPWDEQFF.

In this sample, this clonotype turned up many times. The V call is TRBV7-8, the J call TRBJ1-5, with D uncertain. V dropped 0 bases and J dropped 0 bases, with 9 bases sitting between them. Germline V CDR1 and CDR2: SGHVS, FQNEAQ. CDR3 length: 16 amino acids. The CDR3 DNA follows: TGTGCCAGCAGCTTAGCGACACTGGATAGCAATCAGCCCCAGCATTTT. Residues: CASSLATLDSNQPQHF.

This chain connects TRBV7-9 to TRBJ1-6; TRBD1 is a possible D gene (5 bases). The ends were cut back, 1 base at V and 6 bases at J, with 10 bases in the middle. Germline V CDR1 and CDR2: SEHNR, FQNEAQ (reference sequence). This CDR3 has 15 residues. The CDR3 DNA follows: TGTGCCAGCAGCTTAGGGGCAGGGACTAATTCACCCCTCCACTTT. The encoded protein is CASSLGAGTNSPLHF.

This sequence joins TRBV5-1 and TRBJ2-1, with 8 bases matching TRBD1. V lost 4 bases, J lost 6 bases, and 6 bases stayed unmatched. Germline assignment: CDR1 SGHRS and CDR2 YFSETQ. The CDR3 totals 14 residues. For the CDR3, the DNA is TGCGCCAGCAGCAGGGACAGGCGGGGCAATGAGCAGTTCTTC. Protein product: CASSRDRRGNEQFF.

This chain links TRBV12-3 or TRBV12-4 with TRBJ2-3; possibly TRBD2 for D (6 bases). This CDR3 has 17 amino acids. The V end lost 1 base, the J end lost 0 bases, and 14 bases lay between the germline ends. For the CDR3, the DNA is TGTGCCAGCAGTTTAGAGTGGGGTAGCGGTAGCACAGATACGCAGTATTTT. The encoded protein is CASSLEWGSGSTDTQYF.

The gene calls are TRBV28 and TRBJ1-1; D may be TRBD1 (5 bases). Germline CDR1 is MDHEN and CDR2 is SYDVKM. This CDR3 has 16 residues. Trimming removed 6 bases at V and 2 bases at J, with 19 bases between. CDR3 loop: CASRDPTGSGNTEAFF. The CDR3 DNA reads as TGTGCCAGCAGGGATCCAACAGGATCAGGAAACACTGAAGCTTTCTTT.

This clonotype was detected many times. This chain connects TRBV7-8 to TRBJ2-2; unclear D gene. This CDR3 comprises 16 residues. Trimming left V 1 base short and J 0 bases short, with 9 bases between. Germline V gives CDR1 SGHVS, CDR2 FQNEAQ. CDR3 bases: TGTGCCAGCAGCTTAGTGAAGGAACCGAACACCGGGGAGCTGTTTTTT. As protein: CASSLVKEPNTGELFF.

This clonotype was counted many times. CDR3 nucleotides: TGTGCCAGCAGTTACTCGACGGAGTGGGGAGAGACCCAGTACTTC. Amino acids: CASSYSTEWGETQYF. The chain joins TRBV6-6 to TRBJ2-5; D not resolved. This CDR3 has 15 residues. Germline V CDR1 and CDR2: MNHNY, SVGAGI (reference sequence). Trimming took 0 bases from V and 4 from J, leaving 12 bases between them.

The chain employs TRBV27 and TRBJ2-7, with 9 bases identical to TRBD1. J lost 5 bases, V lost 2 bases, and 4 bases had no gene match. This CDR3 comprises 14 residues. Germline CDR1 reads MNHEY; CDR2 reads SMNVEV (reference sequence). CDR3 sequence: CASSLNRGLDEQYF. The CDR3 DNA reads TGTGCCAGCAGTTTAAACAGGGGGCTGGACGAGCAGTACTTC.

This clonotype was picked up a small number of times. This rearrangement joins TRBV20-1 to TRBJ1-6, with a weak D call TRBD1 (6 bases). In germline, CDR1 is DFQATT, CDR2 SNEGSKA (reference sequence). V shed 0 bases and J shed 7 bases, with 10 bases lying between them. The CDR3 is made up of 14 amino acids. Written as DNA, the CDR3 is TGCAGTGCTAGAGATGGGGGGGGCAATTCACCCCTCCACTTT. Its translation: CSARDGGGNSPLHF.

This clonotype was counted only a few times. The chain uses TRBV14 and TRBJ2-3, with a weak D call TRBD1 (6 bases). The ends were cut back, 4 bases at V and 5 bases at J, with 19 bases in the middle. CDR3 length: 16 residues. Germline CDR1 SGHDN, CDR2 FVKESK. The DNA of the CDR3 is TGTGCCAGCAGCCTACGTGAGGGGGTCCGAAGAGATACGCAGTATTTT. Residues: CASSLREGVRRDTQYF.

In its sample, this clonotype was seen many times. This chain links TRBV6-5 with TRBJ2-6; D call uncertain. The V and J ends lost 0 bases and 0 bases respectively, with 9 bases between them. The CDR3 runs to 17 residues. Germline CDR1 MNHEY, CDR2 SVGAGI. CDR3 amino acids: CASSYSIRPSGANVLTF. In nucleotides, the CDR3 is TGTGCCAGCAGTTACTCGATTCGACCCTCTGGGGCCAACGTCCTGACTTTC.

This clonotype showed up many times. V is TRBV7-2 and J is TRBJ2-5; maybe TRBD2 (5 bases). The CDR3 totals 14 residues. Germline lookup yields CDR1 SGHTA and CDR2 FQGNSA. Trimming removed 0 bases at V and 5 bases at J, with 10 bases between. The CDR3 is CASSLAKEEETQYF. The DNA for the CDR3 is TGTGCCAGCAGCTTAGCGAAGGAGGAGGAGACCCAGTACTTC. The variable domain in full, completed from reference TRBV7-2 and TRBJ2-5, reads GAGVSQSPSNKVTEKGKDVELRCDPISGHTALYWYRQSLGQGLEFLIYFQGNSAPDKSGLPSDRFSAERTGGSVSTLTIQRTQQEDSAVYLCASSLAKEEETQYFGPGTRLLVL.

Many counts were recorded for this clonotype. The chain links TRBV19 to TRBJ2-3; 10 nucleotides agree with TRBD1. CDR3 length: 14 amino acids. J lost 6 bases, V lost 8 bases, and 8 bases had no gene match. Germline lookup yields CDR1 LNHDA and CDR2 SQIVND (reference sequence). DNA of the CDR3: TGTGCCAGTGCCCCGACAGGGGGCGCGGATACGCAGTATTTT. It specifies CASAPTGGADTQYF.

The rearrangement links TRBV28 to TRBJ1-2; D might be TRBD1 (5 bases). Germline CDR1 is MDHEN and CDR2 is SYDVKM. This CDR3 is built from 15 residues. The ends were cut back, 4 bases at V and 4 bases at J, with 16 bases in the middle. Here the CDR3 reads CASSSIGTGLYGYTF. The CDR3 nucleotides read TGTGCCAGCAGTTCGATCGGCACGGGGCTCTATGGCTACACCTTC.

This clonotype was seen once. V is TRBV29-1 and J is TRBJ2-1; D unclear. V was pared by 8 bases and J by 5 bases, with 16 bases between. From germline, CDR1 is SQVTM and CDR2 ANQGSEA. The CDR3 sequence is 13 residues long. CDR3 sequence reads: CSLVLPNDNEQFF. The CDR3 region has the DNA TGCAGCCTAGTTCTACCCAACGACAATGAGCAGTTCTTC.

The V gene is TRBV7-8, the J gene TRBJ1-1; 9 nucleotides agree with TRBD1. CDR1 is SGHVS and CDR2 is FQNEAQ in the germline V gene. This CDR3 is built from 14 residues. Trimming took 3 bases from V and 5 from J; bases not matched to a gene: 4. The CDR3 region has the DNA TGTGCCAGCAGCTTGGGGACAGGGTGGACTGAAGCTTTCTTT. Residues: CASSLGTGWTEAFF.

This clonotype was seen more than once but under ten times. The chain carries TRBV2 and TRBJ2-1; D is undetermined. Germline V gene data show CDR1 as SNHLY and CDR2 as FYNNEI. This CDR3 contains 12 residues. Trimming pared 4 bases from V and 7 bases from J, leaving 8 bases between. The CDR3 nucleotides are TGTGCCAGCAGTGGACGACGGAATGAGCAGTTCTTC. Its translation is CASSGRRNEQFF. The full variable domain, completed using reference TRBV2 and TRBJ2-1, is EPEVTQTPSHQVTQMGQEVILRCVPISNHLYFYWYRQILGQKVEFLVSFYNNEISEKSEIFDDQFSVERPDGSNFTLKIRSTKLEDSAMYFCASSGRRNEQFFGPGTRLTVL.

This clonotype was found a few times. The chain employs TRBV7-9 and TRBJ2-1, with D possibly matching TRBD2 (5 bases). The V end lost 2 bases, the J end lost 8 bases, and 19 bases lay between the germline ends. This CDR3 is built from 16 residues. Germline V gene lookup returns CDR1 SEHNR and CDR2 FQNEAQ (reference sequence). The CDR3 is CASSLPGGQVIDEQFF. CDR3 nucleotide sequence: TGTGCCAGCAGCTTACCTGGAGGCCAGGTTATTGATGAGCAGTTCTTC. Combining the CDR3 with reference TRBV7-9 and TRBJ2-1 gives the whole variable domain DTGVSQNPRHKITKRGQNVTFRCDPISEHNRLYWYRQTLGQGPEFLTYFQNEAQLEKSRLLSDRFSAERPKGSFSTLEIQRTEQGDSAMYLCASSLPGGQVIDEQFFGPGTRLTVL.

This clonotype was seen a handful of times. The chain is built from TRBV6-2 or TRBV6-3 and TRBJ1-5; D is uncertain. The CDR3 spans 13 residues. Germline CDR1 is MNHEY and CDR2 is SVGEGT. The germline V and J ends were trimmed by 7 bases and 5 bases, with 12 bases remaining between them. The CDR3 loop reads CASNPTWHQPQHF. Written as DNA, the CDR3 is TGTGCCAGCAATCCGACATGGCATCAGCCCCAGCATTTT.

This clonotype came up a few times. The rearrangement links TRBV7-9 to TRBJ2-5; 7 bases align to TRBD1. The CDR3 totals 14 residues. V gave up 5 bases and J gave up 1 base; unmatched junction bases: 4. CDR1 and CDR2 from the germline V gene are SEHNR and FQNEAQ (reference sequence). This CDR3 reads CASSRDRVQETQYF. CDR3 nucleotides: TGTGCCAGCAGCCGCGACAGGGTCCAAGAGACCCAGTACTTC.

This clonotype was seen a handful of times. The CDR3 region has the DNA TGTGCCAGCAGCTTCGGCAGACCGGGGGAAAAACTGTTTTTT. Translating it yields CASSFGRPGEKLFF. The gene calls are TRBV13 and TRBJ1-4; no reliable D call. CDR1 is PRHDT and CDR2 is FYEKMQ in the germline V gene (reference sequence). The length of the CDR3 is 14 residues. Trimming took 3 bases from V and 8 from J, leaving 13 bases between them.

This clonotype was recorded only once. The rearrangement uses TRBV29-1 and TRBJ2-1; 7 positions agree with TRBD2. There are 12 residues in the CDR3. V was pared by 4 bases and J by 4 bases, with 1 base of the junction left unmatched. Per the germline V gene, CDR1 is SQVTM and CDR2 is ANQGSEA. CDR3 amino acids: CSVAGGYNEQFF. The DNA of the CDR3 is TGCAGCGTTGCGGGGGGATACAATGAGCAGTTCTTC.

There are a few counts of this clonotype. The V and J genes are TRBV7-2 and TRBJ2-3, with a weak D call TRBD2 (6 bases). CDR3 size: 15 residues. V gave up 7 bases and J gave up 0 bases, with 14 bases separating them. CDR1 is SGHTA and CDR2 is FQGNSA in the germline V gene. This CDR3 reads CASTPGSLSTDTQYF. The CDR3 region has the DNA TGTGCCAGCACCCCCGGGAGTTTGAGCACAGATACGCAGTATTTT. The variable domain in full, completed from reference TRBV7-2 and TRBJ2-3, reads GAGVSQSPSNKVTEKGKDVELRCDPISGHTALYWYRQSLGQGLEFLIYFQGNSAPDKSGLPSDRFSAERTGGSVSTLTIQRTQQEDSAVYLCASTPGSLSTDTQYFGPGTRLTVL.

This clonotype turned up a few times. The chain has TRBV12-3 or TRBV12-4 and TRBJ2-1; TRBD2 matches at 12 bases. The CDR3 runs 20 residues. Trimming removed 6 bases from V and 8 bases from J; junction bases left unmatched: 23. This CDR3 reads CASSRFSRRLAGEQGDEQFF. The CDR3 DNA reads as TGTGCCAGCAGCCGATTTTCCCGGAGACTAGCGGGGGAGCAGGGGGATGAGCAGTTCTTC.